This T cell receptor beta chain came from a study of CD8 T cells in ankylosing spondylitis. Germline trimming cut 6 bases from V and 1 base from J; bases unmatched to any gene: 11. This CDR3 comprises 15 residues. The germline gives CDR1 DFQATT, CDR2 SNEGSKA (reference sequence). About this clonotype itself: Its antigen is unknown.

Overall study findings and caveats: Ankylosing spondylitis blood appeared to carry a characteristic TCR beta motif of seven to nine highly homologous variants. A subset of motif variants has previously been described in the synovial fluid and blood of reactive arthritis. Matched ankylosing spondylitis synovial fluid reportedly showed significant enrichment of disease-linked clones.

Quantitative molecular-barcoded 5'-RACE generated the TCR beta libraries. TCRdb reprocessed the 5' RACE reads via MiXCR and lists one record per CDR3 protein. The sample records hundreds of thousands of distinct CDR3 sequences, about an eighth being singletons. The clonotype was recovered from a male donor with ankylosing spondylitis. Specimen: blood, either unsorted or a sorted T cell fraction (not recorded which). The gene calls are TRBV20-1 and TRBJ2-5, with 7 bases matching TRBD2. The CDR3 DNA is TGCAGTGCCGCAATTTCGACTAGCCGCCAAGAGACCCAGTACTTC. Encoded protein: CSAAISTSRQETQYF.